Listed below are T cell receptor beta chains from one sample, sequenced in a study of T cell changes during pregnancy in multiple sclerosis. Only in-frame clones appear in the TCRdb table, and some are missing; sequencing was by immunoSEQ multiplex PCR. The table shows about 38,000 clones, with 85% to 90% occurring only once. Specimen: CD4+ T cells from peripheral blood mononuclear cells, collected before pregnancy. The receptor source for this set is a female donor with multiple sclerosis, enrolled in a pregnancy study. Each CDR3 is given with its conserved first and last residue. D genes are given only for firm matches. The listing skips clone size in some rows; elsewhere it reads once, few, many or a size class.

D	V	J	size	DNA	CDR3
NA	TRBV6-5	TRBJ1-1	NA	TGTGCCAGCGGGAAACAGGGGAACACTGAAGCTTTCTTT	CASGKQGNTEAFF
TRBD1	TRBV5-4	TRBJ1-2	NA	TGTGCCAGCAGCGAGGGACAGCTGAATGGCTACACCTTC	CASSEGQLNGYTF
NA	TRBV15	TRBJ2-5	NA	TGTGCCACCAGCAGAGATCTTCGACTAGACCGGGAGACCCAGTACTTC	CATSRDLRLDRETQYF
NA	TRBV5-1	TRBJ2-6	NA	TGCGCCAGCAGCTTCCAGGGTACTGGGGCCAACGTCCTGACTTTC	CASSFQGTGANVLTF
NA	TRBV28	TRBJ1-6	NA	TGTGCCAGCAGTTTATTCCGGGGATTTTCGGGGGTACCCTATAATTCACCCCTCCACTTT	CASSLFRGFSGVPYNSPLHF
NA	TRBV7-2	TRBJ2-3	NA	TGTGCCAGCGCCTGGCTAGCAGATACGCAGTATTTT	CASAWLADTQYF
NA	TRBV7-9	TRBJ1-4	NA	TGTGCCAGCAGCCCGGGGGACCTACCGGGGGAAAAACTGTTTTTT	CASSPGDLPGEKLFF
TRBD1	TRBV6-4	TRBJ1-1	NA	TGTGCCAGCCGCGGGACAGGGGGGAGAGCTTTCTTT	CASRGTGGRAFF
TRBD1	TRBV7-2	TRBJ1-6	NA	TGTGCCAGCAGCCGGGACAGGGTTCGCTCACCCCTCCACTTT	CASSRDRVRSPLHF
TRBD2	TRBV5-4	TRBJ2-1	NA	TGTGCCAGCAGCTCCCTAGCGGGGGGTTTAGGTGAGCAGTTCTTC	CASSSLAGGLGEQFF
TRBD1	TRBV28	TRBJ1-1	NA	TGTGCCAGCAAAGACAGGGCATACACTGAAGCTTTCTTT	CASKDRAYTEAFF
NA	TRBV7-9	TRBJ1-1	NA	TGTGCCAACAGCTTGGTACAGGCGAACACTGAAGCTTTCTTT	CANSLVQANTEAFF
NA	TRBV5-1	TRBJ1-1	NA	TGCGCCAGCAGCCCGGACAACCTGAACACTGAAGCTTTCTTT	CASSPDNLNTEAFF
TRBD2	TRBV5-1	TRBJ2-7	once	TGCGCCAGCAGCCCCGGACTAGCGGGGGGCTCCTACGAGCAGTACTTC	CASSPGLAGGSYEQYF
NA	TRBV18	TRBJ2-1	NA	TGTGCCAGCTCACCCCTTGTACAAAGCTCCTACAATGAGCAGTTCTTC	CASSPLVQSSYNEQFF
TRBD1	TRBV25-1	TRBJ1-6	once	TGTGTGAAGCTCCCAGGGGGTAATTCACCCCTCCACTTT	CVKLPGGNSPLHF
TRBD1	TRBV11-1	TRBJ1-2	NA	TGTGCCAGCAGCTCGACAAGCAGGGGGATGAATGGCTACACCTTC	CASSSTSRGMNGYTF
TRBD1	TRBV10-1	TRBJ2-1	NA	TGCGCCAGCAGTGAAAGAACAGGGGGTTCAAATGAGCAGTTCTTC	CASSERTGGSNEQFF
NA	TRBV9	TRBJ1-1	few	TGTGCCAGCAGCGTAGGCGGGGCCGTGAACACTGAAGCTTTCTTT	CASSVGGAVNTEAFF
TRBD1	TRBV11-3	TRBJ2-3	NA	TGTGCCAGCAGCTTCGGGACAGGGGGCATAGATACGCAGTATTTT	CASSFGTGGIDTQYF
TRBD1	TRBV11-2	TRBJ2-7	once	TGTGCCAGCAGCCCAATCTCTCGGCGGACAGGGGACGGGTACGAGCAGTACTTC	CASSPISRRTGDGYEQYF
NA	TRBV9	TRBJ2-7	NA	TGTGCCAGCAGCGTAGATTCCAGGGGCTACGAGCAGTACTTC	CASSVDSRGYEQYF
NA	TRBV18	TRBJ2-5	NA	TGTGCCAGCTCAGCCCCCGACATTCGGGAGACCCAGTACTTC	CASSAPDIRETQYF
NA	TRBV6-5	TRBJ2-1	NA	TGTGCCAGCAGTACTCTCAGGGCTTACAATGAGCAGTTCTTC	CASSTLRAYNEQFF
TRBD1	TRBV29-1	TRBJ2-3	NA	TGCAGCGTTGAAACCGGACAGGGCTTCACAGATACGCAGTATTTT	CSVETGQGFTDTQYF
NA	TRBV7-9	TRBJ1-3	NA	TGTGCCAGCAGCCCCACCCCTTTCGGACGGGATGGTGGAAACACCATATATTTT	CASSPTPFGRDGGNTIYF
TRBD1	TRBV19	TRBJ2-7	NA	TGTGCCAGTAGTGACAGGGACGAGCAGTACTTC	CASSDRDEQYF
NA	TRBV5-5	TRBJ1-1	NA	NA	CASSWAAGSGGPFF
TRBD1	TRBV7-9	TRBJ2-3	NA	TGTGCCAGCAGCTTAGGGGGACAGGGACGGACAGATACGCAGTATTTT	CASSLGGQGRTDTQYF
TRBD1	TRBV4-1	TRBJ1-4	NA	TGCGCCAGCAGCCAACTAAGGACAGGGAGCAAAAAACTGTTTTTT	CASSQLRTGSKKLFF
TRBD2	TRBV28	TRBJ2-3	NA	TGTGCCAGCACCTTGAGTAGCGGGGAGATCACAGATACGCAGTATTTT	CASTLSSGEITDTQYF
NA	TRBV2	TRBJ2-7	NA	TGTGCCAGCAGTGAAGCTGAAGGGGTGGACGAGCAGTACTTC	CASSEAEGVDEQYF
NA	TRBV28	TRBJ2-5	NA	TGTGCCAGCAGTTCCCCGACGGGGACCCAGTACTTC	CASSSPTGTQYF
TRBD1	TRBV5-1	TRBJ1-1	NA	TGCGCCAGCAGTTACGGACAGGCGAACACTGAAGCTTTCTTT	CASSYGQANTEAFF
NA	TRBV18	TRBJ1-2	NA	TGTGCCAGCTCACCTTATACAGGGTACCATGGCTACACCTTC	CASSPYTGYHGYTF
NA	TRBV5-3	TRBJ1-2	NA	TGTGCCAGAAGCTTGGATTGGCGGGAGTCCTACTATGGCTACACCTTC	CARSLDWRESYYGYTF
TRBD1	TRBV28	TRBJ1-5	few	TGTGCCAGCAGTGCTACAGGGGGGGATCAGCCCCAGCATTTT	CASSATGGDQPQHF
NA	TRBV6-4	TRBJ1-1	NA	TGTGCCAGCAGTACGGACAGGAACACTGAAGCTTTCTTT	CASSTDRNTEAFF
TRBD1	TRBV11-3	TRBJ1-1	NA	TGTGCCAGCAGCCTACAGGGGTACACTGAAGCTTTCTTT	CASSLQGYTEAFF
NA	TRBV29-1	TRBJ2-5	NA	TGCAGCGGGAGTTTCGGGAGCCAAGAGACCCAGTACTTC	CSGSFGSQETQYF
TRBD1	TRBV5-8	TRBJ2-7	NA	TGTGCCAGCAGCTTGGTGGCAGGGGGCAGGTACGAGCAGTACTTC	CASSLVAGGRYEQYF
NA	TRBV12-1	TRBJ2-7	NA	TGTGCCAGCAGCCCAGGGGGCTCCGAGCAGTACTTC	CASSPGGSEQYF
NA	TRBV7-2	TRBJ2-7	NA	TGTGCCAGCAGCTTAGTTAGACAGGCAACCTACGAGCAGTACTTC	CASSLVRQATYEQYF
TRBD1	TRBV6-1	TRBJ1-4	NA	TGTGCCAGCAGATTCGGGACAGGGGGAGAAAAACTGTTTTTT	CASRFGTGGEKLFF
NA	TRBV30	TRBJ1-6	NA	TGTGCCTGGAATTACCACGGTGGGGGCTCACCCCTCCACTTT	CAWNYHGGGSPLHF
NA	TRBV5-1	TRBJ1-4	NA	TGCGCCAGCAGGGGGAGAGGCGAAAAACTGTTTTTT	CASRGRGEKLFF
TRBD1	TRBV30	TRBJ2-7	NA	TGTGCCTGGAGTGCCCCGGACAGGGGGCGCCACGAGCAGTACTTC	CAWSAPDRGRHEQYF
NA	TRBV9	TRBJ2-1	NA	TGTGCCAGCAGCGTAGGAGGGACTTTCAATGAGCAGTTCTTC	CASSVGGTFNEQFF
TRBD1	TRBV28	TRBJ2-6	NA	TGTGCCAGCAGCCCACAGGGGGATGGGGCCAACGTCCTGACTTTC	CASSPQGDGANVLTF
NA	TRBV30	TRBJ2-4	NA	TGTGCCTGGAGTTGGGGGGACATTCAGTACTTC	CAWSWGDIQYF